Below, 23 T cell receptor beta chains from the same sample are listed, as sequenced in a study of vaccination and CD4 T cells after COVID-19. These TCRs are of unknown antigen specificity. Documented treatment: roughly ten-day PBMC culture with coronavirus spike peptide pools or control peptides (ViraFEST assay). Sequenced with the Oncomine TCR Beta short-read assay was DNA taken from cultured CD4+ T cells. One entry per CDR3 protein, called by TCRdb with MiXCR from the PCR reads. The sample shows about 20,000 distinct CDR3 sequences, approximately 48% of them seen only once. Sequencing was carried out using CD4+ T cells from blood, cultured in vitro. These TCRs come from a human donor who had recovered from COVID-19.

The V and J genes are TRBV7-3 and TRBJ1-6; D ambiguous. The V gene lost 2 bases and the J gene lost 5 bases, with 7 bases spanning the gap. Germline-derived CDR1 and CDR2 are SGHTA and FQGTGA. The CDR3 is made up of 14 amino acids. In DNA, the CDR3 is TGTGCCAGCAGCTTAGTGGGGAATAATTCACCCCTCCACTTT. Protein: CASSLVGNNSPLHF.

The V call is TRBV10-3, the J call TRBJ2-2, with D tentatively TRBD1 or TRBD2 (5 bases each). The CDR3 covers 15 residues. Germline lookup yields CDR1 ENHRY and CDR2 SYGVKD. The germline V and J ends were trimmed by 8 bases and 4 bases, with 17 bases remaining between them. In DNA form, the CDR3 reads TGTGCCATCGGCAATCAAGGGGACGGCACCGGGGAGCTGTTTTTT. As protein: CAIGNQGDGTGELFF.

The table lists this clonotype with a few counts. This chain links TRBV20-1 with TRBJ1-5; D might be TRBD1 (5 bases). In germline, CDR1 is DFQATT, CDR2 SNEGSKA (reference sequence). The CDR3 has 14 amino acids. V lost 0 bases, J lost 1 base, and 7 bases lay in between. The DNA of the CDR3 is TGCAGTGCTAGAGATTCAGGGAGCAATCAGCCCCAGCATTTT. It translates to CSARDSGSNQPQHF.

This chain connects TRBV2 to TRBJ2-2; TRBD1 matches 9 bases. Germline assignment: CDR1 SNHLY and CDR2 FYNNEI. The CDR3 is 14 residues long. The ends lost 8 bases at V and 3 bases at J; junction bases unmatched: 4. The CDR3 bases are TGTGCCAGCTGCCGGGACAGGGACACCGGGGAGCTGTTTTTT. Its protein product is CASCRDRDTGELFF.

This clonotype was detected a few times. The CDR3 DNA reads TGTGCCAGCAGTGAAGGGTTACCAGGTAGGGCGCGGGACACTGAAGCTTTCTTT. Translated: CASSEGLPGRARDTEAFF. The genes are TRBV2 and TRBJ1-1; no clear D gene. Deletions cut 1 base from V and 3 bases from J, with 21 bases between. The CDR3 runs to 18 residues. The germline V gene encodes CDR1 SNHLY and CDR2 FYNNEI.

This clonotype was detected only a few times. The chain is built from TRBV27 and TRBJ1-4; 7 positions agree with TRBD1. Germline V gene sequence: CDR1 MNHEY, CDR2 SMNVEV (reference sequence). Unmatched junction bases numbered 6, after V lost 6 bases and J lost 5 bases. This CDR3 is built from 14 residues. This CDR3 is CASRRSRGNEKLFF. In DNA, the CDR3 is TGTGCCAGCAGGAGGTCCAGGGGGAATGAAAAACTGTTTTTT.

This clonotype was counted between two and nine times. The chain carries TRBV7-2 and TRBJ1-2, with D tentatively TRBD1 (6 bases). CDR3 length equals 13 residues. Germline-derived CDR1 and CDR2 are SGHTA and FQGNSA. V lost 5 bases to trimming and J lost 5 bases, with 12 bases between them. CDR3 region: CASSVSTGYGYTF. The CDR3 nucleotides are TGTGCCAGCAGCGTATCAACAGGGTATGGCTACACCTTC.

V usage is TRBV20-1 and J usage is TRBJ1-6, with D perhaps TRBD1 (5 bases). V dropped 3 bases and J dropped 8 bases, with 11 bases sitting between them. Per germline, CDR1 DFQATT and CDR2 SNEGSKA (reference sequence). The CDR3 is 13 amino acids. CDR3 coding DNA: TGCAGTGCTAGTAGGGGAAGTTATTCACCCCTCCACTTT. Its translation is CSASRGSYSPLHF.

The chain couples TRBV18 to TRBJ2-1; 15 bases are shared with TRBD2. CDR1 KGHSH and CDR2 LQKENI come from the germline V gene. V trimming: 0 bases; J trimming: 6 bases; junction bases outside the gene matches: 3. CDR3 length: 17 amino acids. CDR3 loop: CASSPPGLAGGGNEQFF. The CDR3, as DNA: TGTGCCAGCTCACCACCCGGACTAGCGGGAGGGGGCAATGAGCAGTTCTTC.

The CDR3 is CASRRGQGIGEQYF. CDR3 bases: TGTGCCAGCAGGAGGGGACAGGGGATAGGTGAGCAGTACTTC. The chain uses TRBV27 and TRBJ2-7, with TRBD1 matching over 10 bases. Germline V gene data show CDR1 as MNHEY and CDR2 as SMNVEV (reference sequence). V lost 6 bases, J lost 7 bases, and 9 bases stayed unmatched. The CDR3 is made up of 14 amino acids.

The V gene is TRBV20-1, the J gene TRBJ2-1, with no clear D. V was shortened by 3 bases and J by 9 bases, with 18 bases between the two germline ends. The CDR3 runs 14 residues. Germline assignment: CDR1 DFQATT and CDR2 SNEGSKA (reference sequence). CDR3 loop: CSASPPLANSEQFF. The DNA of the CDR3 is TGCAGTGCTAGCCCCCCGTTGGCCAACAGTGAGCAGTTCTTC.

The rearrangement uses TRBV5-4 and TRBJ2-7, with 9 bases identical to TRBD2. From germline, CDR1 is SGHNT and CDR2 YYREEE (reference sequence). V lost 0 bases to trimming and J lost 3 bases; unmatched junction nucleotides: 4. The CDR3 consists of 15 residues. The CDR3 DNA sequence: TGTGCCAGCAGCTTGGGTAGCGGGAGTATCTACGAGCAGTACTTC. Residues: CASSLGSGSIYEQYF.

There are a few counts of this clonotype. The genes are TRBV20-1 and TRBJ2-7; tentatively, D is TRBD1 (6 bases). Per the germline V gene, CDR1 is DFQATT and CDR2 is SNEGSKA (reference sequence). CDR3 length: 17 amino acids. Trimming pared 3 bases from V and 0 bases from J, leaving 21 bases between. CDR3 in amino acids: CSASGRKGGNRSYEQYF. CDR3 coding DNA: TGCAGTGCTAGCGGCCGGAAAGGGGGAAACCGCTCCTACGAGCAGTACTTC.

The CDR3 protein is CASSKPVTGGNTEAFF. In nucleotides, the CDR3 is TGTGCCAGCAGTAAACCTGTGACAGGGGGTAACACTGAAGCTTTCTTT. The gene calls are TRBV6-2 or TRBV6-3 and TRBJ1-1, with 9 bases identical to TRBD1. The CDR3 sequence is 16 residues long. Germline CDR1 MNHEY, CDR2 SVGEGT. After removal of 5 bases from V and 2 bases from J, the junction contained 9 bases not matched to a gene.

This clonotype has only a few counts. The chain couples TRBV12-3 or TRBV12-4 to TRBJ1-5; D gene uncertain. V was cut by 6 bases and J by 4 bases, with 25 bases left in between. The CDR3 has 18 amino acids. CDR3 in DNA: TGTGCCAGCAGCCTTGGCGGGATCGGCAGGACGGGGAATCAGCCCCAGCATTTT. Protein product: CASSLGGIGRTGNQPQHF.

The chain has TRBV28 and TRBJ2-5, with D possibly matching TRBD2 (6 bases). The CDR3 has 15 amino acids. Deletions cut 6 bases from V and 1 base from J, with 15 bases between. Germline V gene sequence: CDR1 MDHEN, CDR2 SYDVKM. The CDR3 DNA reads TGTGCCAGCAGCCGGGTCGGGGGTTTCCAAGAGACCCAGTACTTC. Translating gives CASSRVGGFQETQYF.

This clonotype is a singleton in its sample. This chain joins TRBV27 and TRBJ1-1, with a weak D call TRBD1 (5 bases). The CDR3 has 14 amino acids. The ends were cut back, 5 bases at V and 4 bases at J, with 14 bases in the middle. Germline V lookup: CDR1 MNHEY, CDR2 SMNVEV (reference sequence). CDR3 DNA: TGTGCCAGCAGTCTGAACGGGGGGGGCACTGAAGCTTTCTTT. This translates into CASSLNGGGTEAFF.

The chain has TRBV30 and TRBJ2-3, with TRBD2 as a possible D gene (5 bases). Germline V gene data show CDR1 as GTSNPN and CDR2 as SVGIG (reference sequence). V was trimmed by 0 bases and J by 14 bases, leaving 15 bases between them. The CDR3 length is 12 residues. The CDR3 DNA reads TGTGCCTGGAGTGTACTCGCGGGCCGACGGTATTTT. Protein: CAWSVLAGRRYF.

The V gene is TRBV28, the J gene TRBJ1-6, with TRBD1 matching over 11 bases. Germline V CDR1 and CDR2: MDHEN, SYDVKM. The ends lost 5 bases at V and 7 bases at J; junction bases unmatched: 4. The CDR3 length is 15 residues. The CDR3 region has the DNA TGTGCCAGCAGTCCGGGACAGGGGGAGAATTCACCCCTCCACTTT. It encodes CASSPGQGENSPLHF.

Remarks on this clonotype: Its ends do not fully match the called genes, so a read error is possible. This chain joins TRBV7-9 and TRBJ2-5, with D possibly being TRBD1 (6 bases). The CDR3 loop spans 15 amino acids. The germline V gene encodes CDR1 SEHNR and CDR2 FQNEAQ (reference sequence). The CDR3 is CASSFAGALGETQYF. The CDR3 DNA reads TGCGCCAGCAGCTTTGCAGGGGCCCTAGGGGAGACCCAGTACTTC.

The chain is built from TRBV5-1 and TRBJ1-1; D unclear. Looked up from germline, CDR1 is SGHRS and CDR2 is YFSETQ. Trimming stripped 0 bases from V and 5 bases from J, with 11 bases between. This CDR3 has 14 amino acids. CDR3 region: CASSLAWGTTEAFF. The CDR3 DNA sequence: TGCGCCAGCAGCTTGGCCTGGGGAACGACTGAAGCTTTCTTT.

The rearrangement joins TRBV12-3 or TRBV12-4 to TRBJ2-5; 7 bases line up with TRBD1. J was trimmed by 5 bases and V by 1 base; bases with no gene match: 4. The CDR3 contains 14 residues. The CDR3 is CASSLGLGGETQYF. CDR3 DNA: TGTGCCAGCAGTTTAGGCCTAGGGGGCGAGACCCAGTACTTC.

The CDR3 spells CASSSGGIVGKLFF. The CDR3 DNA is TGCGCCAGCAGCTCAGGGGGCATTGTCGGGAAACTGTTTTTT. V gene TRBV5-1 combines with J gene TRBJ1-4, with 8 bases that match TRBD1. The CDR3 runs 14 residues. V lost 3 bases and J lost 11; bases outside the gene matches: 9. From germline, CDR1 is SGHRS and CDR2 YFSETQ.